This TCR beta chain stems from a study of T-cell memory formation after mild COVID-19. Points from the study as a whole: Mainly CM and EM harbored the contracting CD4+ clones; mainly EMRA harbored the CD8+ ones. A subset of responding clones appeared in pre-infection memory, suggesting cross-reactive memory joined.

The CDR3 extends over 12 amino acids. Germline V gene data show CDR1 as SQVTM and CDR2 as ANQGSEA. Trimming took 5 bases from V and 6 from J, leaving 11 bases between them. Comment on this clonotype: Its specificity is unknown.

TCRdb reprocessed the 5' RACE reads with MiXCR, giving one entry per CDR3 protein. The table shows about 250,000 distinct CDR3 sequences, with 15% to 19% occurring only once. The TCR sequence derives from an adult woman who had mild COVID-19 (a few samples of this study predate the infection). Cell type and time point are not known. Source material: PBMCs or a T cell subset sorted from them (not recorded which). This chain connects TRBV29-1 to TRBJ2-1; TRBD2 might be the D (6 bases). The CDR3 coding sequence is TGCAGCGTTAGTCGGGACTTCAATGAGCAGTTCTTC. Translation: CSVSRDFNEQFF.